This TCR beta chain appears in the sequencing data of a study of OX40 agonist ivuxolimab in advanced cancers. Across the whole study: Subjects had a mean age of about 61 years, with a range of 23 to 79; around 84% were male.

General study points: There was clonal expansion of CD4+ and CD8+ blood T cells by week 6 at 0.1 to 3.0 mg/kg.

Concerning this clone itself: Its specificity is unknown.

TCRdb's copy holds only in-frame clones and misses some; the assay was immunoSEQ multiplex PCR. The sample has 65,000 to 75,000 clones, roughly 84% seen once; the top ten hold 2% to 2.5%. CDR1 is SGHDN and CDR2 is FVKESK in the germline V gene. Trimming took off 3 bases at V and 2 bases at J, with 13 bases between the two ends. This CDR3 is 15 amino acids long. This specimen consisted of CD4+ or CD8+ T cells sorted from blood, obtained in a trial of the OX40 agonist ivuxolimab. This TCR was sampled from an adult with an advanced solid tumor such as melanoma, head and neck, liver or kidney cancer. The V and J genes are TRBV14 and TRBJ2-5; D gene ambiguous. In DNA form, the CDR3 reads TGTGCCAGCAGCCAGGTCGGGCGAGCACAAGAGACCCAGTACTTC. It yields the protein CASSQVGRAQETQYF. Drawing the rest from reference TRBV14 and TRBJ2-5, the complete variable domain is EAGVTQFPSHSVIEKGQTVTLRCDPISGHDNLYWYRRVMGKEIKFLLHFVKESKQDESGMPNNRFLAERTGGTYSTLKVQPAELEDSGVYFCASSQVGRAQETQYFGPGTRLLVL.